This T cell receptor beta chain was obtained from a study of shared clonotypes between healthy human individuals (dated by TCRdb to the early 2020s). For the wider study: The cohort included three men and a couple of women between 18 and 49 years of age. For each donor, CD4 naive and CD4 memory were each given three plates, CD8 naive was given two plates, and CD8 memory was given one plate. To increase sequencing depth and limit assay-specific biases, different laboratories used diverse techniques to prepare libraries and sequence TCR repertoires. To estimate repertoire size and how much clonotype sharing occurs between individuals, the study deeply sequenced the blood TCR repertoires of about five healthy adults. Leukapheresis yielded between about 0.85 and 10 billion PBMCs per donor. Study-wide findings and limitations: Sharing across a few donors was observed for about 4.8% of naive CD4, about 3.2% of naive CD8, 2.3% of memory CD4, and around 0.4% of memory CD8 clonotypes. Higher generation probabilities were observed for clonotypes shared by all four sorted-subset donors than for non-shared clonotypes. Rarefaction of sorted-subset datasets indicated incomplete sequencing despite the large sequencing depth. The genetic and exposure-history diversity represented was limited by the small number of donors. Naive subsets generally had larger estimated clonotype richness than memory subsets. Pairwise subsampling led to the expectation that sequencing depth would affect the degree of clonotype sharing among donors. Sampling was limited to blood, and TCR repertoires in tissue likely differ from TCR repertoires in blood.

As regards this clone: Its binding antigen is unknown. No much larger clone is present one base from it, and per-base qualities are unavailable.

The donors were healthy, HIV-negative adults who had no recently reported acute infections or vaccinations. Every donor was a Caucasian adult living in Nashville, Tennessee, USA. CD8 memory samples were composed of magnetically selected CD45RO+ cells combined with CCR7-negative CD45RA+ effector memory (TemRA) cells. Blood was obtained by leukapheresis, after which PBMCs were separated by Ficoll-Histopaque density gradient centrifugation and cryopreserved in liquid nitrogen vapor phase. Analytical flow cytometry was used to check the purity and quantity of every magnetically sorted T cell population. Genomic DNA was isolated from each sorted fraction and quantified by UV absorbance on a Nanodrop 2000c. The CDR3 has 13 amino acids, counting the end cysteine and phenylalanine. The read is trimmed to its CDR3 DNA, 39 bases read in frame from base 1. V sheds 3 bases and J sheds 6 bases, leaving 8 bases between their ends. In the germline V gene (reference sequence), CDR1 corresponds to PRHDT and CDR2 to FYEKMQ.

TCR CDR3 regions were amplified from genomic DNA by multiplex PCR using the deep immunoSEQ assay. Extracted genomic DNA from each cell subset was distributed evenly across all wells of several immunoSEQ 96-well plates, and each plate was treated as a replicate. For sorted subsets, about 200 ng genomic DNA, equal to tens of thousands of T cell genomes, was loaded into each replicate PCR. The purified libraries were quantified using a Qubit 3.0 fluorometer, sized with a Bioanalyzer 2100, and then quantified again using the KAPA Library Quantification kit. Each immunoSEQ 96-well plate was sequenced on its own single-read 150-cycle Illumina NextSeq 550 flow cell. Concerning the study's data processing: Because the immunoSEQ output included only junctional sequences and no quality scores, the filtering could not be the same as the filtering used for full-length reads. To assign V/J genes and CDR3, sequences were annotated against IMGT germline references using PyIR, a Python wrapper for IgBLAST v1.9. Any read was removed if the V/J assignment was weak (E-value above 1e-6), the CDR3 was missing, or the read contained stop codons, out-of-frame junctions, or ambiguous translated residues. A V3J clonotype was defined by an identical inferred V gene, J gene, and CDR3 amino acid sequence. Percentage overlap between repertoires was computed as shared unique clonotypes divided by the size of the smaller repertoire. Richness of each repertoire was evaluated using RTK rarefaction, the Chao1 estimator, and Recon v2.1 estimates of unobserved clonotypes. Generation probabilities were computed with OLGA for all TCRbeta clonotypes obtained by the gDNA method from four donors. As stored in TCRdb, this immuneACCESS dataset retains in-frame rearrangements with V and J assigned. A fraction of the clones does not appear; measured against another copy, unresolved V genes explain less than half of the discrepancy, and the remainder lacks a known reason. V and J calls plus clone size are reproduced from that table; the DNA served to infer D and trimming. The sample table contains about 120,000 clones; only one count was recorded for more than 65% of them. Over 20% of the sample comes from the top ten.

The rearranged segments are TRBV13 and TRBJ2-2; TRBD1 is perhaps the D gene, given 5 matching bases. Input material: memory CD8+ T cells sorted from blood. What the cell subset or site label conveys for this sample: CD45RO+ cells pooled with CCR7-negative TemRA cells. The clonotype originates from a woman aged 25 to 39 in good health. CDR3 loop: CASSLAGPGELFF. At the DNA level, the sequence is TGTGCCAGCAGCTTGGCAGGGCCCGGGGAGCTGTTTTTT. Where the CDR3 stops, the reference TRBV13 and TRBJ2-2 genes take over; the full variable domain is AAGVIQSPRHLIKEKRETATLKCYPIPRHDTVYWYQQGPGQDPQFLISFYEKMQSDKGSIPDRFSAQQFSDYHSELNMSSLELGDSALYFCASSLAGPGELFFGEGSRLTVL.